The subject of this entry is one T cell receptor beta chain. The target antigen is unknown. The V segment lost 0 bases and the J segment 4 bases; nucleotides outside the gene matches: 6. The CDR3 extends over 17 amino acids. CDR1 is MGHRA, CDR2 YSYEKL, per germline. The data stem from a study of shared clonotypes between healthy human individuals. General observations from the study: Expectations were that clonotype sharing among donors would be affected by sequencing depth. The naive CD4 repertoires of a handful of donors were compared, and roughly 5.1% of clonotypes were shared.

The assay was run at deep level. Using immunoSEQ multiplex PCR, the repertoire was profiled, and TCRdb retains in-frame clones only, with some absent. The sample shows around 620,000 clones, roughly 96% of them seen only once. CD8 cells regarded as naive lacked CD45RO, were positively chosen for CCR7, and omitted terminally differentiated effector memory CD45RA+ cells. The sequence came from a woman under 40 in good health. This chain links TRBV4-1 with TRBJ2-2; 9 bases map to TRBD1. What was sequenced was naive CD8+ T cells sorted from blood. The chain's CDR3 is CASSQDFETGGTGELFF. The CDR3 coding sequence is TGCGCCAGCAGCCAAGATTTTGAGACAGGGGGCACCGGGGAGCTGTTTTTT.